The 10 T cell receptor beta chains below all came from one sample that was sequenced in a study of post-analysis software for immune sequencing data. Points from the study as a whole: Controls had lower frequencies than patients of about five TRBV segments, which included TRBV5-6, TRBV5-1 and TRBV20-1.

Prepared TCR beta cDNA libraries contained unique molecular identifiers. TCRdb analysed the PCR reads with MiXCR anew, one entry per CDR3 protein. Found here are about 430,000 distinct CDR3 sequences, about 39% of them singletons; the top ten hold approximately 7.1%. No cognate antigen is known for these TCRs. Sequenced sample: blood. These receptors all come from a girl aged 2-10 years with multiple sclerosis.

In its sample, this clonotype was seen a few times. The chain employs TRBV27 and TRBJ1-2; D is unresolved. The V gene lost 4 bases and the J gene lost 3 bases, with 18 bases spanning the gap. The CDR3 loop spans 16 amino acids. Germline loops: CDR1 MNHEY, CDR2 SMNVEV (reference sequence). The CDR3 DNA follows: TGTGCCAGCAGTTCCCAATGGGCGGCGGAGTACTATGGCTACACCTTC. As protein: CASSSQWAAEYYGYTF.

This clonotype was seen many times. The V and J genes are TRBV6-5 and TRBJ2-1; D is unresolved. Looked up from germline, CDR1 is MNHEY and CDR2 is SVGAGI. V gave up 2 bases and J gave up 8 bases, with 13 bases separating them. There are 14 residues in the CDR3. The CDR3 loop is CASSYADVKHEQFF. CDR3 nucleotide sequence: TGTGCCAGCAGTTACGCCGACGTGAAGCATGAGCAGTTCTTC.

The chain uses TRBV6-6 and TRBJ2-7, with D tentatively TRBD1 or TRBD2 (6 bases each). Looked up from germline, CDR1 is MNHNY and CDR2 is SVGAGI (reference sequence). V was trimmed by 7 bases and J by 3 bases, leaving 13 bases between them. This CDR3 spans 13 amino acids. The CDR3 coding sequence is TGTGCCAGCACTGTTAGGGGGGACTACGAGCAGTACTTC. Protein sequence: CASTVRGDYEQYF.

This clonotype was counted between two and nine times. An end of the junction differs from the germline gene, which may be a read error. Written as DNA, the CDR3 is TGTGCCGGCAGTGGACCGGGACAGGTTAACAATGAGCAGTTCTTC. Protein: CAGSGPGQVNNEQFF. This rearrangement joins TRBV6-5 to TRBJ2-1, with 8 bases identical to TRBD1. Germline-derived CDR1 and CDR2 are MNHEY and SVGAGI. The CDR3 extends over 15 amino acids.

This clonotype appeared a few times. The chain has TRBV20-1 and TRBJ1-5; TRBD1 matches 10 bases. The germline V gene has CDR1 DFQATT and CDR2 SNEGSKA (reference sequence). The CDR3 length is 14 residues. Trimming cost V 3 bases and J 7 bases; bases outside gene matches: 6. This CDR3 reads CSASGQGVRQPQHF. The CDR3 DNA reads TGCAGTGCTAGCGGACAGGGGGTTAGGCAGCCCCAGCATTTT.

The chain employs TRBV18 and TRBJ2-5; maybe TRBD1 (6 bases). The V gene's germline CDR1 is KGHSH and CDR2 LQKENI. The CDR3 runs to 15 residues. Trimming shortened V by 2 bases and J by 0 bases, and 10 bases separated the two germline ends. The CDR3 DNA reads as TGTGCCAGCTCACCAGGGACAAGGTACCAAGAGACCCAGTACTTC. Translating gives CASSPGTRYQETQYF. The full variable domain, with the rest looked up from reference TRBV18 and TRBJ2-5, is NAGVMQNPRHLVRRRGQEARLRCSPMKGHSHVYWYRQLPEEGLKFMVYLQKENIIDESGMPKERFSAEFPKEGPSILRIQQVVRGDSAAYFCASSPGTRYQETQYFGPGTRLLVL.

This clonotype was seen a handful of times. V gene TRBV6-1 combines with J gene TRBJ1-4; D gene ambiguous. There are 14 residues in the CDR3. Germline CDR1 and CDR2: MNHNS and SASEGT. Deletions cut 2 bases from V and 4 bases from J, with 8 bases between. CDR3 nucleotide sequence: TGTGCCAGCAGTGAATACGATTTTAATGAAAAACTGTTTTTT. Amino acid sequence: CASSEYDFNEKLFF.

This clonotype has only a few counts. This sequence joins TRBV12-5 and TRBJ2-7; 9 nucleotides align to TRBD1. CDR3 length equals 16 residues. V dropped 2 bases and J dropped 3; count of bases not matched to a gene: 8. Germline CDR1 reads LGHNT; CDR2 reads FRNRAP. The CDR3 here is CASGLRGGDRDYEQYF. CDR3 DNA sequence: TGTGCTAGTGGTTTGAGGGGAGGGGACAGGGACTACGAGCAGTACTTC. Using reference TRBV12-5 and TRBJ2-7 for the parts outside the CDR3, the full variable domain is DARVTQTPRHKVTEMGQEVTMRCQPILGHNTVFWYRQTMMQGLELLAYFRNRAPLDDSGMPKDRFSAEMPDATLATLKIQPSEPRDSAVYFCASGLRGGDRDYEQYFGPGTRLTVT.

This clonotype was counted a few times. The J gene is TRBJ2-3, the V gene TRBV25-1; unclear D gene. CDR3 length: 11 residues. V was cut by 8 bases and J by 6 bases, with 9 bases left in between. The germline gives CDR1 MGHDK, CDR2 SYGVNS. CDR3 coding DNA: TGTGCCAGCGGGTGGGTGGATACGCAGTATTTT. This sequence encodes CASGWVDTQYF.

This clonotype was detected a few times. The CDR3 loop reads CASSKGQGRKAFF. The DNA for the CDR3 is TGTGCCAGCAGCAAGGGACAGGGGAGGAAAGCTTTCTTT. The gene calls are TRBV7-2 and TRBJ1-1; TRBD1 agrees at 10 bases. CDR1 and CDR2 (germline): SGHTA, FQGNSA. J lost 9 bases, V lost 5 bases, and 6 bases had no gene match. The CDR3 is 13 amino acids.